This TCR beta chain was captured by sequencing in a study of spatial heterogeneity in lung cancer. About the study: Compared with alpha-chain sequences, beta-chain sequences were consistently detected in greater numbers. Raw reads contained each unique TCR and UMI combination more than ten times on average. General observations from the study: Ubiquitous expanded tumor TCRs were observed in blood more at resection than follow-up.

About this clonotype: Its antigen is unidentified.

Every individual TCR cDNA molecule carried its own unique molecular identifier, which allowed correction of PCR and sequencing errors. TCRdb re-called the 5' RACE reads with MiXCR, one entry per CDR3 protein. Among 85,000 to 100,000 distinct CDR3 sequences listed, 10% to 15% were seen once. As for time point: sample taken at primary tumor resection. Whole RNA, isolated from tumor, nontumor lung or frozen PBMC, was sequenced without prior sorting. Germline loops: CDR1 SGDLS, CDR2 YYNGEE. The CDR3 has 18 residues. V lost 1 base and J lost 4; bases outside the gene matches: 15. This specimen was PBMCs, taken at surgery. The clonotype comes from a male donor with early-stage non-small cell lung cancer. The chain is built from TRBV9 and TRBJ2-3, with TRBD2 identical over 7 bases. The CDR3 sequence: CASSVPSFGGSDADTQYF. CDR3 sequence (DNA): TGTGCCAGCAGCGTACCTTCGTTCGGCGGGAGCGACGCAGATACGCAGTATTTT. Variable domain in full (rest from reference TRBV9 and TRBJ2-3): DSGVTQTPKHLITATGQRVTLRCSPRSGDLSVYWYQQSLDQGLQFLIQYYNGEERAKGNILERFSAQQFPDLHSELNLSSLELGDSALYFCASSVPSFGGSDADTQYFGPGTRLTVL.